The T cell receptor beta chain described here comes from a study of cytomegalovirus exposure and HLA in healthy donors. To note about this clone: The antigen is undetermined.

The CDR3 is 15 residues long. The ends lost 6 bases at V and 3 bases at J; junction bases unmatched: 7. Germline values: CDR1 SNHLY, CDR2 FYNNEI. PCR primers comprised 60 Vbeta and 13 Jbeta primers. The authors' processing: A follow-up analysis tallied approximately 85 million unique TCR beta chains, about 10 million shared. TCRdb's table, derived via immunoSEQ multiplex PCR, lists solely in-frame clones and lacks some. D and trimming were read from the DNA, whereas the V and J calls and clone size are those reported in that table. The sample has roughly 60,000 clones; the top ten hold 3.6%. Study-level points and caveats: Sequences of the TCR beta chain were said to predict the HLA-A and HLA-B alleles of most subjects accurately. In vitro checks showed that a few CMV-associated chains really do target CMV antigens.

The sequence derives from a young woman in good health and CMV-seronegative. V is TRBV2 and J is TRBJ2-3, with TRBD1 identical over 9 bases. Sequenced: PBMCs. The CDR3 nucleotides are TGTGCCAGCAGGATTCGGACAGGGGAGACAGATACGCAGTATTTT. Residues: CASRIRTGETDTQYF.